These 15 T cell receptor beta chains were sequenced from one sample in a study of blood T cell repertoires in COVID-19. TCRdb keeps only in-frame clones here, not all; method: immunoSEQ multiplex PCR. The sample contains around 72,000 clones, approximately 86% of which appear only once. Material: peripheral blood. These TCRs come from a man aged 50 or older with acute or convalescent COVID-19.

The rearrangement links TRBV27 to TRBJ2-3, with 7 bases matching TRBD1. CDR1 MNHEY and CDR2 SMNVEV come from the germline V gene (reference sequence). This CDR3 spans 15 amino acids. V was clipped by 8 bases and J by 2 bases; unmatched bases: 10. The CDR3 coding sequence is TGTGCCAGCTCTGGCAGGGACAGCCTCACAGATACGCAGTATTTT. This encodes CASSGRDSLTDTQYF.

The rearrangement joins TRBV5-1 to TRBJ2-3; 7 bases align to TRBD1. The CDR3 is 14 residues long. Germline CDR1 and CDR2: SGHRS and YFSETQ. J gave up 4 bases and V 2 bases, and 4 bases lay outside the gene matches. CDR3 in amino acids: CASSFGQGADTQYF. CDR3 nucleotides: TGCGCCAGCAGCTTCGGTCAGGGGGCAGATACGCAGTATTTT.

This clone was detected once. The chain employs TRBV27 and TRBJ2-7; 7 nucleotides line up with TRBD1. J lost 6 bases, V lost 0 bases, and 2 bases had no gene match. The CDR3 covers 13 residues. Germline CDR1 reads MNHEY; CDR2 reads SMNVEV (reference sequence). The DNA of the CDR3 is TGTGCCAGCAGTTTATCATCAGGGGGCGAGCAGTACTTC. Protein product: CASSLSSGGEQYF.

The chain employs TRBV11-2 and TRBJ1-1; D is unresolved. The germline V gene encodes CDR1 SGHAT and CDR2 FQNNGV. The CDR3 totals 13 residues. V lost 5 bases and J 11 bases, leaving 18 bases between the germline ends. DNA of the CDR3: TGTGCCAGCAGCGCCCAGACGGACTTGGGGGCTTTCTTT. It translates to CASSAQTDLGAFF.

The chain has TRBV27 and TRBJ2-6; D not certain. The germline V gene has CDR1 MNHEY and CDR2 SMNVEV (reference sequence). The ends were cut back, 2 bases at V and 3 bases at J, with 8 bases in the middle. The CDR3 extends over 15 amino acids. The CDR3 region has the DNA TGTGCCAGCAGTTTAGGTGGGCTTGGGGCCAACGTCCTGACTTTC. It yields the protein CASSLGGLGANVLTF.

The chain carries TRBV6-5 and TRBJ1-5; no reliable D call. In germline, CDR1 is MNHEY, CDR2 SVGAGI. The V end lost 6 bases, the J end lost 4 bases, and 7 bases lay between the germline ends. The CDR3 is made up of 12 amino acids. The CDR3 is CASRRDNQPQHF. For the CDR3, the DNA is TGTGCCAGCAGGAGAGATAATCAGCCCCAGCATTTT.

This chain connects TRBV11-1 to TRBJ2-1; D is possibly TRBD1 (6 bases). Germline V lookup: CDR1 SGHAT, CDR2 FQDESV (reference sequence). The germline V and J ends were trimmed by 2 bases and 9 bases, with 17 bases remaining between them. The CDR3 is made up of 15 amino acids. CDR3 nucleotides: TGTGCCAGCAGCTTAATTAACAGGGATGTCGGTGAGCAGTTCTTC. It encodes CASSLINRDVGEQFF.

The J gene is TRBJ1-1, the V gene TRBV10-1, with a possible D match to TRBD1 (5 bases). Germline CDR1 WNHNN, CDR2 SYGVQD (reference sequence). This CDR3 comprises 13 residues. V lost 2 bases, J lost 4 bases, and 8 bases lay in between. CDR3 sequence reads: CASSEQGTTEAFF. CDR3 bases: TGCGCCAGCAGTGAGCAGGGAACCACTGAAGCTTTCTTT.

CDR3 region: CASSLVNLYNEQFF. In DNA form, the CDR3 reads TGTGCCAGCAGCTTAGTTAACCTATACAATGAGCAGTTCTTC. The chain employs TRBV7-8 and TRBJ2-1, with no clear D. The germline gives CDR1 SGHVS, CDR2 FQNEAQ. V was cut by 1 base and J by 4 bases, with 8 bases left in between. CDR3 length equals 14 residues.

This chain connects TRBV7-3 to TRBJ2-3; 7 nucleotides line up with TRBD2. The CDR3 spans 14 residues. Germline V CDR1 and CDR2: SGHTA, FQGTGA. Trimming at V came to 0 bases and at J to 6 bases, leaving 3 bases not matched to a gene. CDR3 nucleotide sequence: TGTGCCAGCAGCTTAACTCTAGCGGACGATACGCAGTATTTT. This encodes CASSLTLADDTQYF.

The genes are TRBV5-1 and TRBJ2-2; 7 bases agree with TRBD2. Germline lookup yields CDR1 SGHRS and CDR2 YFSETQ. Germline trimming cut 4 bases from V and 1 base from J; bases unmatched to any gene: 7. The CDR3 has 16 amino acids. The CDR3 DNA sequence: TGCGCCAGCAGCGAGTCCGGGACTATGAACACCGGGGAGCTGTTTTTT. Its translation is CASSESGTMNTGELFF.

The chain uses TRBV14 and TRBJ2-7; TRBD2 might be the D (6 bases). The CDR3 contains 14 residues. The V gene lost 5 bases and the J gene lost 2 bases, with 13 bases spanning the gap. Germline CDR1 is SGHDN and CDR2 is FVKESK. DNA for the CDR3: TGTGCCAGCAGCGAATTGGCGGGACCCTACGAGCAGTACTTC. Protein: CASSELAGPYEQYF.

The DNA of the CDR3 is TGTGCCAGCAGACGGACAGGGGATCAAAACTATGGCTACACCTTC. Translating it yields CASRRTGDQNYGYTF. The rearrangement uses TRBV6-6 and TRBJ1-2; 9 bases are shared with TRBD1. Germline V CDR1 and CDR2: MNHNY, SVGAGI (reference sequence). J lost 2 bases, V lost 6 bases, and 7 bases had no gene match. This CDR3 is 15 amino acids long.

The chain uses TRBV6-5 and TRBJ2-1, with TRBD2 identical over 9 bases. The V segment lost 7 bases and the J segment 7 bases; nucleotides outside the gene matches: 8. This CDR3 region has 14 residues. From germline, CDR1 is MNHEY and CDR2 SVGAGI. Here the CDR3 reads CASIFSGGSNEQFF. The CDR3 DNA reads as TGTGCCAGCATATTCAGCGGGGGGAGTAATGAGCAGTTCTTC.

The sample holds one count of this clone. The chain combines TRBV5-1 with TRBJ2-7; 10 nucleotides match TRBD1. The CDR3 extends over 14 amino acids. The ends lost 5 bases at V and 5 bases at J; junction bases unmatched: 7. Germline V gives CDR1 SGHRS, CDR2 YFSETQ. CDR3 region: CASSPGDRGHEQYF. The CDR3 DNA reads TGCGCCAGCAGTCCTGGCGACAGGGGGCACGAGCAGTACTTC.